These 17 T cell receptor beta chains share one sample of origin, sequenced in a study of molecular identifiers for immune sequencing clone quantification. TCRdb redid the calling of the PCR reads with MiXCR, one entry per CDR3 protein. The data contain over 550,000 distinct CDR3 sequences, roughly 25% of them singletons. Sequences were obtained from naive CD8+ T cells from blood, with Jurkat cell RNA spiked in. Subset described: FACS-sorted CD8+CD4-CCR7+CD45RA+ naive T cells. The receptors stem from a human donor in good health. Some libraries in this study had Jurkat cell RNA spiked in.

The V and J genes are TRBV19 and TRBJ1-1; TRBD1 is a possible D gene (6 bases). V was trimmed by 5 bases and J by 2 bases, leaving 15 bases between them. Germline CDR1 is LNHDA and CDR2 is SQIVND (reference sequence). This CDR3 contains 15 residues. The CDR3 nucleotides read TGTGCCAGTAGTCCCAACAGGGAGGTCAACACTGAAGCTTTCTTT. It yields the protein CASSPNREVNTEAFF.

This clonotype was counted a few times. CDR3 sequence: CASSYGTGEHTGELFF. The CDR3 coding sequence is TGTGCCAGCAGTTACGGGACAGGGGAACACACCGGGGAGCTGTTTTTT. V is TRBV6-6 and J is TRBJ2-2; TRBD1 aligns across 10 bases. The germline CDR1 and CDR2 sequences are MNHNY and SVGAGI (reference sequence). Trimming cost V 2 bases and J 3 bases; bases outside gene matches: 3. CDR3 size: 16 residues.

This clonotype turned up a few times. CDR3 bases: TGTGCCAGCAGTGATAGGGGAGGTCACGAGCAGTACTTC. It yields the protein CASSDRGGHEQYF. This chain connects TRBV2 to TRBJ2-7; maybe TRBD2 (6 bases). The V gene lost 3 bases and the J gene lost 5 bases, with 11 bases spanning the gap. The CDR3 consists of 13 residues. Germline lookup yields CDR1 SNHLY and CDR2 FYNNEI.

A word on this clonotype: Just one base apart from a much larger clone, this may be a read error. The J gene is TRBJ1-1, the V gene TRBV5-1, with a tentative D call TRBD1 (5 bases). CDR1 is SGHRS and CDR2 is YFSETQ in the germline V gene. The CDR3 covers 13 residues. The chain's CDR3 is CSSRRGGYTEAFF. The CDR3 bases are TGCTCCAGCAGGAGGGGAGGATACACTGAAGCTTTCTTT.

Ten or more counts support this clonotype. The genes are TRBV29-1 and TRBJ1-1, with a weak D call TRBD1 (6 bases). Between the trimmed V and J ends, which lost 0 bases and 0 bases, there was a span of 11 bases. This CDR3 has 15 amino acids. Germline values: CDR1 SQVTM, CDR2 ANQGSEA. The CDR3 DNA reads as TGCAGCGTTGAAGACTTTGGGACACTGAACACTGAAGCTTTCTTT. Protein: CSVEDFGTLNTEAFF.

This clonotype turned up a few times. The chain carries TRBV6-2 or TRBV6-3 and TRBJ2-3; 9 positions agree with TRBD1. Germline assignment: CDR1 MNHEY and CDR2 SVGEGT. The CDR3 is 17 residues long. V lost 0 bases and J lost 6; bases outside the gene matches: 10. The DNA for the CDR3 is TGTGCCAGCAGTTACTCGGACAGGGGATTTCCTTTCGATACGCAGTATTTT. Translation gives CASSYSDRGFPFDTQYF.

This clonotype has just a few counts. The V gene is TRBV7-6, the J gene TRBJ2-1; no clear D gene. Germline loops: CDR1 SGHVS, CDR2 FNYEAQ. The CDR3 has 15 residues. Trimming left V 4 bases short and J 6 bases short, with 16 bases between. CDR3 DNA: TGTGCCAGCAGCTCCCCGGGCCCGATTGGCAATGAGCAGTTCTTC. Translating it yields CASSSPGPIGNEQFF.

This clonotype showed up just a few times. The chain has TRBV9 and TRBJ1-1, with D unclear. There are 14 residues in the CDR3. Germline loops: CDR1 SGDLS, CDR2 YYNGEE. Between the trimmed V and J ends, which lost 0 bases and 1 base, there was a span of 7 bases. The CDR3 is CASSVGHQNTEAFF. CDR3 sequence (DNA): TGTGCCAGCAGCGTAGGGCACCAGAACACTGAAGCTTTCTTT.

Remarks on this clonotype: A much larger clone sits a single nucleotide away, making a read error possible. The chain recombines TRBV30 with TRBJ2-3, with D perhaps matching TRBD1 or TRBD2 (6 bases each). Germline values: CDR1 GTSNPN, CDR2 SVGIG (reference sequence). The V end lost 5 bases, the J end lost 0 bases, and 15 bases lay between the germline ends. This CDR3 contains 15 residues. The CDR3 spells CAWGGLTASTDTQYF. Here the CDR3 DNA reads TGTGCCTGGGGGGGGCTAACCGCTAGCACAGATACGCAGTATTTT.

About this clonotype itself: It may be a read error: a sequence one base away is much more abundant. This rearrangement joins TRBV7-9 to TRBJ2-5, with D possibly called TRBD1 or TRBD2 (7 bases each). Germline CDR1 and CDR2: SEHNR and FQNEAQ (reference sequence). V was cut by 8 bases and J by 0 bases, with 19 bases left in between. The CDR3 sequence is 16 residues long. In nucleotides, the CDR3 is TGTGCCAGCGGCCCGAGGGAGGGGGCGGACCAAGAGACCCAGTACTTC. It encodes CASGPREGADQETQYF.

On this clonotype: This may arise from a read error, as a much more abundant clone is one base away. Lacking the conserved final phenylalanine or tryptophan, this CDR3 likely reflects a read error. The V call is TRBV7-8, the J call TRBJ2-3, with D possibly matching TRBD1 (6 bases). V lost 5 bases, J lost 2 bases, and 14 bases lay in between. This CDR3 has 15 amino acids. Germline values: CDR1 SGHVS, CDR2 FQNEAQ. This CDR3 is CASSPRTAPTDTQYS. As DNA, the CDR3 is TGTGCCAGCAGCCCTCGGACAGCACCCACAGATACGCAGTATTCT.

This clonotype turned up a few times. The chain employs TRBV4-3 and TRBJ2-3; 12 bases fit TRBD1. This CDR3 is 22 amino acids long. J lost 3 bases, V lost 1 base, and 20 bases had no gene match. CDR1 is LGHNA and CDR2 is YSLEER in the germline V gene. The CDR3 protein is CASSQAAPRPGTGGWRTDTQYF. CDR3 nucleotide sequence: TGCGCCAGCAGCCAAGCCGCGCCGCGTCCCGGGACAGGGGGCTGGAGGACAGATACGCAGTATTTT.

This clonotype occurred a few times. The gene calls are TRBV20-1 and TRBJ2-1; D is unclear. Germline values: CDR1 DFQATT, CDR2 SNEGSKA (reference sequence). The CDR3 runs 15 residues. V lost 0 bases to trimming and J lost 8 bases, with 17 bases between them. The chain's CDR3 is CSARDLDSNLDEQFF. CDR3 coding DNA: TGCAGTGCTAGAGATTTAGACTCAAATTTGGATGAGCAGTTCTTC.

Comment on this clonotype: Likely a read error: the CDR3 ends without its conserved phenylalanine or tryptophan. The gene calls are TRBV11-2 and TRBJ2-7; 8 bases match TRBD2. The J segment lost 5 bases and the V segment lost 1 base, leaving 7 bases of the junction unmatched. The germline gives CDR1 SGHAT, CDR2 FQNNGV. The CDR3 contains 15 residues. CDR3 bases: TGTGCCAGCAGCTTAGGCGGGGGGCCTCACGACGAGCAGTACTCC. Translated, it gives CASSLGGGPHDEQYS.

This clonotype has more than one count but fewer than ten. The gene calls are TRBV3-1 and TRBJ1-5; D gene unclear. Germline CDR1 is LGHDT and CDR2 is YNNKEL (reference sequence). The CDR3 has 15 residues. V lost 1 base and J lost 7, with 14 bases in between. The CDR3 region is CASSQGYNPSQPQHF. Written as DNA, the CDR3 is TGTGCCAGCAGCCAAGGGTACAACCCAAGCCAGCCCCAGCATTTT. Based on the CDR3 plus reference TRBV3-1 and TRBJ1-5, the full variable domain is DTAVSQTPKYLVTQMGNDKSIKCEQNLGHDTMYWYKQDSKKFLKIMFSYNNKELIINETVPNRFSPKSPDKAHLNLHINSLELGDSAVYFCASSQGYNPSQPQHFGDGTRLSIL.

Only a few counts were recorded for this clonotype. The J gene is TRBJ1-1, the V gene TRBV27, with a weak D call TRBD1 (5 bases). Germline CDR1 is MNHEY and CDR2 is SMNVEV (reference sequence). The ends were cut back, 5 bases at V and 6 bases at J, with 13 bases in the middle. There are 13 residues in the CDR3. The CDR3 spells CASSMQQVSEAFF. CDR3 DNA: TGTGCCAGCAGTATGCAACAGGTTTCTGAAGCTTTCTTT.

The sample holds many counts of this clonotype. The gene calls are TRBV27 and TRBJ2-5; D remains ambiguous. V lost 4 bases and J lost 2, with 14 bases in between. The CDR3 has 15 residues. Germline CDR1 is MNHEY and CDR2 is SMNVEV (reference sequence). In DNA form, the CDR3 reads TGTGCCAGCAGTTCCCGCACGGACGTACAAGAGACCCAGTACTTC. Its protein product is CASSSRTDVQETQYF.